The clone carrying this T cell receptor beta chain came up many times. The data originate from a study of metastatic and nonmetastatic thyroid tumors. Across the study: Across blood and tumor or nodule tissue, repertoires from malignant and benign thyroid patients were compared with one another.

No treatment of any kind had been given to any patient before thyroid surgery. TCRdb re-analyzed the PCR reads using MiXCR. The sample yields around 34,000 clones, roughly 17% seen once. CDR3 length: 14 residues. V dropped 7 bases and J dropped 4 bases, with 16 bases sitting between them. The origin of this receptor is a female donor with papillary thyroid cancer or a benign thyroid nodule (not recorded which). Some clones in this sample may be carry-over from other donors' samples. The J gene is TRBJ2-5, the V gene TRBV12-3 or TRBV12-4; either TRBD1 or TRBD2 may fit D (5 bases each). The specimen sequenced was blood. CDR3 protein: CASNPGPQRETQYF. As DNA, the CDR3 is TGTGCCAGCAACCCGGGACCCCAACGAGAGACCCAGTACTTC.